The 12 T cell receptor beta chains below were found in one sample sequenced in a study of T cell responses to AZD1222 COVID-19 vaccine. Assay used: immunoSEQ multiplex PCR; TCRdb lists only in-frame clones, some missing. Found here are 120,000 or so clones, about nine tenths of them singletons; the top ten hold approximately 7.6%. Sequenced here: peripheral blood, sampled on day 0 of AZD1222 vaccination. These receptors were taken from an adult in good health.

The chain carries TRBV27 and TRBJ1-1; tentatively, D is TRBD1 (6 bases). CDR3 length equals 16 residues. Deletions cut 0 bases from V and 4 bases from J, with 15 bases between. The germline V gene has CDR1 MNHEY and CDR2 SMNVEV (reference sequence). CDR3 sequence (DNA): TGTGCCAGCAGTTTATCAAAGGGGGGTCTGAGCACTGAAGCTTTCTTT. Protein sequence: CASSLSKGGLSTEAFF.

The rearrangement links TRBV2 to TRBJ2-5, with TRBD1 identical over 7 bases. The length of the CDR3 is 14 residues. Per germline, CDR1 SNHLY and CDR2 FYNNEI. V shed 0 bases, J shed 5 bases, and the junction held 3 bases outside the gene matches. The CDR3 loop reads CASSEAQGDETQYF. DNA of the CDR3: TGTGCCAGCAGTGAAGCGCAGGGGGACGAGACCCAGTACTTC.

V is TRBV3-1 (or the pseudogene TRBV3-2) and J is TRBJ2-7, with 7 bases that match TRBD2. The CDR3 is made up of 15 amino acids. Germline CDR1 LGHDT, CDR2 YNNKEL (reference sequence). V lost 1 base and J lost 3; bases outside the gene matches: 6. CDR3 bases: TGTGCCAGCAGCCAAGCTCCTCTAGCGGACTACGAGCAGTACTTC. As protein: CASSQAPLADYEQYF.

CDR3 sequence reads: CASSLVDRDGRGYTF. CDR3 bases: TGTGCCAGCAGTTTAGTGGACAGGGATGGTAGAGGCTACACCTTC. The rearrangement uses TRBV28 and TRBJ1-2; TRBD1 matches at 8 bases. Germline assignment: CDR1 MDHEN and CDR2 SYDVKM. The length of the CDR3 is 15 residues. V was pared by 2 bases and J by 8 bases, with 10 bases of the junction left unmatched.

This clone was counted between two and nine times. This chain uses TRBV21-1 with TRBJ2-3; the D call in the table, TRBD2, was not verified against the DNA. TRBV21-1 is termed a pseudogene. The CDR3 totals 15 residues. The CDR3 sequence: CASGPRVLWTDTQYF. CDR3 nucleotides: TGTGCCAGCGGACCGCGGGTCCTCTGGACAGATACGCAGTATTTT.

The chain employs TRBV7-2 and TRBJ2-1, with 14 positions matching TRBD2. V trimming: 1 base; J trimming: 6 bases; junction bases outside the gene matches: 2. The CDR3 is made up of 16 amino acids. The germline V gene encodes CDR1 SGHTA and CDR2 FQGNSA. As DNA, the CDR3 is TGTGCCAGCAGCTTAGAAGGGACTAGCGGGAGCAATGAGCAGTTCTTC. It specifies CASSLEGTSGSNEQFF. Variable domain in full (rest from reference TRBV7-2 and TRBJ2-1): GAGVSQSPSNKVTEKGKDVELRCDPISGHTALYWYRQSLGQGLEFLIYFQGNSAPDKSGLPSDRFSAERTGGSVSTLTIQRTQQEDSAVYLCASSLEGTSGSNEQFFGPGTRLTVL.

The V and J genes are TRBV19 and TRBJ1-2; maybe TRBD1 (5 bases). CDR1 is LNHDA, CDR2 SQIVND, per germline (reference sequence). V lost 5 bases and J lost 2, with 12 bases in between. CDR3 length equals 14 residues. The DNA of the CDR3 is TGTGCCAGTAGTCAGGGACTAAAGAACTATGGCTACACCTTC. It translates to CASSQGLKNYGYTF.

This clone was seen repeatedly, ten times or more. This sequence joins TRBV2 and TRBJ2-7; D not resolved. The V end was cut by 7 bases, the J end by 0 bases, with 10 bases between. The germline CDR1 and CDR2 sequences are SNHLY and FYNNEI. The CDR3 totals 13 residues. DNA for the CDR3: TGTGCCAGCATCGGGCTTGACTCCTACGAGCAGTACTTC. This codes for CASIGLDSYEQYF.

This rearrangement joins TRBV5-4 to TRBJ2-3; 7 bases are a match to TRBD2. CDR1 and CDR2 (germline): SGHNT, YYREEE (reference sequence). This CDR3 spans 15 amino acids. The ends lost 4 bases at V and 3 bases at J; junction bases unmatched: 8. This chain's CDR3 is CASSPGSRETDTQYF. The CDR3 coding sequence is TGTGCCAGCAGCCCGGGGTCGCGGGAGACAGATACGCAGTATTTT.

The V and J genes are TRBV7-2 and TRBJ1-1, with 7 bases lining up with TRBD1. Trimming took 4 bases from V and 3 from J; bases not matched to a gene: 2. The CDR3 contains 13 residues. Germline loops: CDR1 SGHTA, CDR2 FQGNSA. In nucleotides, the CDR3 is TGTGCCAGCAGCTACAGGGGCTACACTGAAGCTTTCTTT. Amino acid sequence: CASSYRGYTEAFF.

The chain employs TRBV6-1 and TRBJ1-2; D is undetermined. Germline-derived CDR1 and CDR2 are MNHNS and SASEGT. V was shortened by 1 base and J by 2 bases, with 8 bases between the two germline ends. This CDR3 is built from 14 residues. In nucleotides, the CDR3 is TGTGCCAGCAGTGAAGTGGGCAGGAACTATGGCTACACCTTC. Its translation: CASSEVGRNYGYTF.

This clone was found once. This chain links TRBV10-3 with TRBJ1-2; 7 bases match TRBD1. The germline V gene has CDR1 ENHRY and CDR2 SYGVKD. V lost 3 bases to trimming and J lost 4 bases; unmatched junction nucleotides: 8. The CDR3 loop spans 15 amino acids. The CDR3, as DNA: TGTGCCATCAGTGATTTTTCAGGGGGAGGCTATGGCTACACCTTC. Translated, it gives CAISDFSGGGYGYTF.